The clone carrying this TCR beta chain occurred a few times. The antigen remains unidentified. The sample comes from a study of cytomegalovirus exposure and HLA in healthy donors. Study background: Caucasian-associated ancestry cluster membership applied to around 80% of several hundred genotyped donors.

Study findings and constraints: The study listed about 150 cytomegalovirus-associated TCR beta chains.

The donors gave bone marrow, and they were healthy. The PCR used 60 Vbeta and 13 Jbeta primers. Here immunoSEQ multiplex PCR was the method, and the copy in TCRdb shows in-frame clones only, minus some. The table records around 160,000 clones, 60% to 80% of them present only once. V dropped 6 bases and J dropped 3 bases, with 9 bases sitting between them. This CDR3 region has 12 residues. Germline lookup yields CDR1 MNHEY and CDR2 SVGAGI. The source of this sequence is a male donor in good health and CMV-seronegative. The sequenced sample consisted of PBMCs. The chain has TRBV6-5 and TRBJ2-7, with a tentative D call TRBD1 (6 bases). The CDR3 is CASRKQGYEQYF. CDR3 in DNA: TGTGCCAGCAGGAAACAGGGCTACGAGCAGTACTTC.